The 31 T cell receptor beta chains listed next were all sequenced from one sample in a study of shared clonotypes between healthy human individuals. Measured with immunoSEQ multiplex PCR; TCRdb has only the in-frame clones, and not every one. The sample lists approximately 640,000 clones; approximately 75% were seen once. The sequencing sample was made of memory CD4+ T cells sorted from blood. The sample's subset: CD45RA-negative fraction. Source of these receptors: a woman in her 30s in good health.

CDR3 sequence reads: CASSTKGLGLASYEQYF. CDR3 DNA sequence: TGTGCCAGTAGTACCAAAGGTCTGGGACTAGCATCCTACGAGCAGTACTTC. This rearrangement joins TRBV19 to TRBJ2-5, with 9 bases aligning to TRBD2. The DNA end is more similar to TRBJ2-7, so the J call may be wrong. The CDR3 has 17 residues. Germline assignment: CDR1 LNHDA and CDR2 SQIVND (reference sequence).

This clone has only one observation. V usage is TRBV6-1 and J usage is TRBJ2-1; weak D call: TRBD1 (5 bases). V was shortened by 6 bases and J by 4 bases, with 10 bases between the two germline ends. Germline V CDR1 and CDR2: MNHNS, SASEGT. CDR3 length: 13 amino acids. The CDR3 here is CASRVGQYNEQFF. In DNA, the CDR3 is TGTGCCAGCAGGGTAGGACAATACAATGAGCAGTTCTTC.

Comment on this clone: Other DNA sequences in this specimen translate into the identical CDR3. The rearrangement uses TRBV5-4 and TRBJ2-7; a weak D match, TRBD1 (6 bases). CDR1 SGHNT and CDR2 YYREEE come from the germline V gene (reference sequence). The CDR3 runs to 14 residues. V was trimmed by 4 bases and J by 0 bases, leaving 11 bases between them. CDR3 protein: CASSPDSTSYEQYF. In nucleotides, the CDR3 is TGTGCCAGCAGCCCGGACAGTACCTCCTACGAGCAGTACTTC.

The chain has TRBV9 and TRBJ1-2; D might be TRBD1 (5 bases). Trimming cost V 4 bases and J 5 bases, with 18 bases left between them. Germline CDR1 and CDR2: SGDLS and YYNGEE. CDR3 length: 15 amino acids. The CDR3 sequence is CASSPTLGGEYGYTF. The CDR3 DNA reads TGTGCCAGCAGCCCAACCCTTGGGGGGGAGTATGGCTACACCTTC.

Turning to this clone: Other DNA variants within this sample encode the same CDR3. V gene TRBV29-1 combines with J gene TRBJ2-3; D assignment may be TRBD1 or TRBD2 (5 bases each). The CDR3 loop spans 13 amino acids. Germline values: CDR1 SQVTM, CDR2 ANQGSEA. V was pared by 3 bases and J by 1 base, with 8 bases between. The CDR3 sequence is CSVERGRTDTQYF. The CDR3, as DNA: TGCAGCGTTGAGAGGGGACGCACAGATACGCAGTATTTT.

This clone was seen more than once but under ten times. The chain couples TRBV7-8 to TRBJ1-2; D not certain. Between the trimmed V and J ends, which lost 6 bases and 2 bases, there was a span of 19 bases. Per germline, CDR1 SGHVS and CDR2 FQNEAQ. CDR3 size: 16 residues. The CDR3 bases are TGTGCCAGCAGATTCGGAGCTTTTAGAGGGAACTATGGCTACACCTTC. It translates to CASRFGAFRGNYGYTF.

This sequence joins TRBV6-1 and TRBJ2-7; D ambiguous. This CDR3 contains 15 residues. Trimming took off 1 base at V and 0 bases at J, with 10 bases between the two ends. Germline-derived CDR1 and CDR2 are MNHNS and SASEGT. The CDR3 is CASSEGSYYSYEQYF. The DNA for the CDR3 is TGTGCCAGCAGTGAAGGTTCCTACTACTCCTACGAGCAGTACTTC.

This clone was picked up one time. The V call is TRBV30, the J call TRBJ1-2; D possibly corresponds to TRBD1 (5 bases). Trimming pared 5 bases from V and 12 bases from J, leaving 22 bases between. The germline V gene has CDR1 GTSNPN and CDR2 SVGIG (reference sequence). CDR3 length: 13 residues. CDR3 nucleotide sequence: TGTGCCTGGGGTATTTCTCCACCCGGGACGGACACCTTC. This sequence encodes CAWGISPPGTDTF.

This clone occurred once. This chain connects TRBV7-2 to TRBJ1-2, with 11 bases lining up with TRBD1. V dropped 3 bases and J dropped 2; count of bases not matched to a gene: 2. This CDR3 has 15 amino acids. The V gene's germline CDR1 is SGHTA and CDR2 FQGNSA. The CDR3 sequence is CASSFWTGGNYGYTF. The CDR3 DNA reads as TGTGCCAGCAGCTTCTGGACAGGGGGCAACTATGGCTACACCTTC.

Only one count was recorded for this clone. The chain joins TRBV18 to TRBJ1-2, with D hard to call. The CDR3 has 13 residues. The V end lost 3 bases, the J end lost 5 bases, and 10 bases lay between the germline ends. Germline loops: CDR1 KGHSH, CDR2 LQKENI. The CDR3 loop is CASSPRNEYGYTF. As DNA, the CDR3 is TGTGCCAGCTCACCGCGGAACGAGTATGGCTACACCTTC.

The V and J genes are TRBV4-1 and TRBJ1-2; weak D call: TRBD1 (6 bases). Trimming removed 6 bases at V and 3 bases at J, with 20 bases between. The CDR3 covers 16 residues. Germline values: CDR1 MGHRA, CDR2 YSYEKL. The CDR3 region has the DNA TGCGCCAGCAGACCCTCCTTGGCAGGGGAACACTATGGCTACACCTTC. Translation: CASRPSLAGEHYGYTF.

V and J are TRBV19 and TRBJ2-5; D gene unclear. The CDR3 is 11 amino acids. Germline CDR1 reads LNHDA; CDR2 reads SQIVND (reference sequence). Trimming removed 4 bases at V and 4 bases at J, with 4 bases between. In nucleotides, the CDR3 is TGTGCCAGTAGTAAAGGAGAGACCCAGTACTTC. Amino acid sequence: CASSKGETQYF.

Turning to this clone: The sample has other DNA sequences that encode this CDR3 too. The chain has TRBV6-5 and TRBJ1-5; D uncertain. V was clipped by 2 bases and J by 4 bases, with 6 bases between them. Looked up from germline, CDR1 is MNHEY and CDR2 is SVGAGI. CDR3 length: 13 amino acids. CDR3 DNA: TGTGCCAGCAGTTACGACGGGAATCAGCCCCAGCATTTT. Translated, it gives CASSYDGNQPQHF.

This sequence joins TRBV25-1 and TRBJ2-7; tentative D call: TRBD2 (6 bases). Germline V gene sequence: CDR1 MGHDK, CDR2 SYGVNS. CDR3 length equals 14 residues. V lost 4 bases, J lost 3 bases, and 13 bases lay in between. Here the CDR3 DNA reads TGTGCCAGCAGTGGGGGAGGTACGTTCTACGAGCAGTACTTC. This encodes CASSGGGTFYEQYF.

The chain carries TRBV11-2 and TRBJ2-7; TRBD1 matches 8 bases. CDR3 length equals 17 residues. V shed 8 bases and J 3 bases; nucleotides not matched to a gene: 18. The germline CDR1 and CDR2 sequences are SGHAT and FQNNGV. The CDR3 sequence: CASRGGTGSPGIYEQYF. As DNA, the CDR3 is TGTGCCAGCCGAGGGGGGACAGGTAGCCCAGGGATCTACGAGCAGTACTTC.

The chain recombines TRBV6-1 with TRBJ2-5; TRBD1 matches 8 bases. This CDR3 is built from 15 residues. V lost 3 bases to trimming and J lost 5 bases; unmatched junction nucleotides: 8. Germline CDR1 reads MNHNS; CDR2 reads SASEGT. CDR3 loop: CASSDPDRVYETQYF. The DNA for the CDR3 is TGTGCCAGCAGTGATCCGGACAGGGTATACGAGACCCAGTACTTC.

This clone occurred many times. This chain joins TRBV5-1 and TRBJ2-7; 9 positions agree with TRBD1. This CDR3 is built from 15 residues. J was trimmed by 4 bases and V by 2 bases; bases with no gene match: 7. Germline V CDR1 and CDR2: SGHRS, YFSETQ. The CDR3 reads CASSFRRTGEYEQYF. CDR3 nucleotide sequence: TGCGCCAGCAGCTTTCGACGGACAGGGGAGTACGAGCAGTACTTC.

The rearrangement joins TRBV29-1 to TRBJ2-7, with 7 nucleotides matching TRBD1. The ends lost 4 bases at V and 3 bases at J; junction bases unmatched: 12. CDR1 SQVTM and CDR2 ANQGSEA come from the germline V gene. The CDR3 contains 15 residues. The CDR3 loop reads CSVVPPTTGIYEQYF. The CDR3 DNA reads TGCAGCGTTGTTCCCCCAACGACAGGGATCTACGAGCAGTACTTC.

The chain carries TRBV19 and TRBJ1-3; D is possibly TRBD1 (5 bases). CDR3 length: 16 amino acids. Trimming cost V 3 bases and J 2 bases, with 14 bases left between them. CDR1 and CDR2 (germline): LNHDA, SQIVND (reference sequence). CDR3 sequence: CASSIFGAGTGNTIYF. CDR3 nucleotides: TGTGCCAGTAGTATCTTCGGGGCAGGGACTGGAAACACCATATATTTT.

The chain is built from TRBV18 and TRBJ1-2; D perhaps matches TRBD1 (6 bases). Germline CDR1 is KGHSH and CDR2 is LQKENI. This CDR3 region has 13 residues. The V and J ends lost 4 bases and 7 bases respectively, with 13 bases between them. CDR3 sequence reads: CASSLGTSSGYTF. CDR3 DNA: TGTGCCAGCTCACTCGGGACATCATCTGGCTACACCTTC.

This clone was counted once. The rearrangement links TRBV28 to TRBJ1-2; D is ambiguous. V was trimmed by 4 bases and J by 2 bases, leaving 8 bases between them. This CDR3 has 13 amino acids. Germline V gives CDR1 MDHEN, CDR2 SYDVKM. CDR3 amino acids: CASSWPENYGYTF. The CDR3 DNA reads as TGTGCCAGCAGTTGGCCGGAAAACTATGGCTACACCTTC.

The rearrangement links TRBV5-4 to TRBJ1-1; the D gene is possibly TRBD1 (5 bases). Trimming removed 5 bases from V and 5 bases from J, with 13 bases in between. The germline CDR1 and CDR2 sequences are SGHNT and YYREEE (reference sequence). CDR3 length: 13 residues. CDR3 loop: CASRGQGQTEAFF. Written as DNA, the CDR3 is TGTGCCAGCAGGGGGCAGGGCCAGACTGAAGCTTTCTTT.

DNA for the CDR3: TGTGCCAGCTCACCACCGGAACAGGGGCGAAAATACAATGAGCAGTTCTTC. Translated: CASSPPEQGRKYNEQFF. The chain has TRBV18 and TRBJ2-1; 7 positions agree with TRBD1. Germline loops: CDR1 KGHSH, CDR2 LQKENI. The J segment lost 4 bases and the V segment lost 0 bases, leaving 9 bases of the junction unmatched. The CDR3 consists of 17 residues.

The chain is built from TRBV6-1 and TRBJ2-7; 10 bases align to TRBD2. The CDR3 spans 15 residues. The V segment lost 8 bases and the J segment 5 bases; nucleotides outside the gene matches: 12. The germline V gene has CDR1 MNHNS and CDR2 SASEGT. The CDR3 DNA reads TGTGCCAGCCCAATGCAAGCGGGAGGGTGGAACGAGCAGTACTTC. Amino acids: CASPMQAGGWNEQYF.

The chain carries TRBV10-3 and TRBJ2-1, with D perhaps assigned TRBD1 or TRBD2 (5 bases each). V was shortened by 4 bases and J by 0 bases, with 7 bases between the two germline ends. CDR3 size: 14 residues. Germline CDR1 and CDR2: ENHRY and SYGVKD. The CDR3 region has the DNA TGTGCCATCAGTGGGGACCACTCCTACAATGAGCAGTTCTTC. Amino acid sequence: CAISGDHSYNEQFF.

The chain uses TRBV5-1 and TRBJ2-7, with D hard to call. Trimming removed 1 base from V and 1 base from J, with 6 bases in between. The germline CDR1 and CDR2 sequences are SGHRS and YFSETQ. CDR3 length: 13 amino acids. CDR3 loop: CASSLQQSYEQYF. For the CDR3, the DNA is TGCGCCAGCAGCTTGCAGCAGTCCTACGAGCAGTACTTC.

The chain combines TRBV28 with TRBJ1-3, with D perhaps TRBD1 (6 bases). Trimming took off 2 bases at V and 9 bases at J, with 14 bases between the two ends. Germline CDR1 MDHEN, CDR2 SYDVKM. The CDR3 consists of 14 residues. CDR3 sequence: CASSLRQARFTIYF. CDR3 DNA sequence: TGTGCCAGCAGTTTACGACAGGCCCGGTTCACCATATATTTT.

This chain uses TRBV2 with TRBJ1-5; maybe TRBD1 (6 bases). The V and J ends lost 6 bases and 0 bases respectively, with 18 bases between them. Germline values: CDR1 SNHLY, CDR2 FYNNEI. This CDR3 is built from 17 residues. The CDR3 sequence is CASRLGTYSDSNQPQHF. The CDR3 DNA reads TGTGCCAGCAGGCTCGGGACATATAGCGATAGCAATCAGCCCCAGCATTTT.

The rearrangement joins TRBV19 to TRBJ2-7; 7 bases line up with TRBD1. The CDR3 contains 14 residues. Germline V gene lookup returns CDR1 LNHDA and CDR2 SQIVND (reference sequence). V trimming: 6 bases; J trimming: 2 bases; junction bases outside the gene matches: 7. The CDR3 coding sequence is TGTGCCAGTAGCCATACAGGGGACCCCTACGAGCAGTACTTC. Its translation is CASSHTGDPYEQYF.

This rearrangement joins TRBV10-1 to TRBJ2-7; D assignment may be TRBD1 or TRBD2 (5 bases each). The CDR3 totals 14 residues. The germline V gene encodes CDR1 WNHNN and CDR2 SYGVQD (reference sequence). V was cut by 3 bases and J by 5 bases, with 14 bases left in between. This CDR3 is CASSEFGTPDEQYF. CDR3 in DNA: TGCGCCAGCAGTGAATTCGGGACGCCTGACGAGCAGTACTTC.

In nucleotides, the CDR3 is TGCGCCAGCAGCGCCGGGACCCCAATCGATGAGCAGTTCTTC. It encodes CASSAGTPIDEQFF. The chain links TRBV5-1 to TRBJ2-1; D tentatively fits TRBD1 or TRBD2 (5 bases each). The V and J ends lost 4 bases and 8 bases respectively, with 16 bases between them. Germline V gene lookup returns CDR1 SGHRS and CDR2 YFSETQ. This CDR3 spans 14 amino acids. Full variable domain (missing parts from reference TRBV5-1 and TRBJ2-1): KAGVTQTPRYLIKTRGQQVTLSCSPISGHRSVSWYQQTPGQGLQFLFEYFSETQRNKGNFPGRFSGRQFSNSRSEMNVSTLELGDSALYLCASSAGTPIDEQFFGPGTRLTVL.